These 15 T cell receptor beta chains came from one sample sequenced in a study of CD8+ T cells in alopecia areata. Following extraction, RNA underwent reverse transcription to cDNA, which served as the sequencing template. TCRdb keeps only in-frame clones here, not all; method: immunoSEQ multiplex PCR. The data contain approximately 210,000 clones, over 40% of them singletons. Treatment meaning: oral pan-JAK inhibitor, 5-10 mg twice daily. Sequences were derived from CD4+ T cells sorted from blood, sampled around week 37, from a patient treated with tofacitinib. These receptors all stem from a human donor with alopecia areata.

The rearrangement links TRBV20-1 to TRBJ1-2; D not resolved. V shed 5 bases and J shed 8 bases, with 9 bases lying between them. CDR1 is DFQATT, CDR2 SNEGSKA, per germline (reference sequence). This CDR3 comprises 10 residues. CDR3 in DNA: TGCAGTGCTCCTCTGAGAGGCTACACCTTC. Its translation: CSAPLRGYTF.

This chain connects TRBV29-1 to TRBJ2-5, with D unclear. Gene TRBJ2-7 matches the end of the DNA better, so the J call may be wrong. This CDR3 spans 12 amino acids. Per the germline V gene, CDR1 is SQVTM and CDR2 is ANQGSEA. The CDR3 protein is CSVELSSYEQYF. The CDR3 DNA sequence: TGCAGCGTTGAACTTAGCTCCTACGAGCAGTACTTC.

V is TRBV7-2 and J is TRBJ2-7, with 11 bases matching TRBD2. Germline CDR1 SGHTA, CDR2 FQGNSA. The V gene end was trimmed by 7 bases and the J gene end by 4 bases; junction bases not matched to a gene: 6. This CDR3 is built from 14 residues. The CDR3 region is CASKSSGRQYEQYF. CDR3 nucleotide sequence: TGTGCCAGCAAGTCTAGCGGGAGGCAGTACGAGCAGTACTTC.

This clone was detected ten times or more. The chain is built from TRBV4-2 and TRBJ2-3; 9 bases map to TRBD2. CDR3 length: 17 residues. The J segment lost 1 base and the V segment lost 1 base, leaving 6 bases of the junction unmatched. CDR1 and CDR2 from the germline V gene are LGHNA and YNFKEQ. The CDR3 sequence is CASSQAGRTSGTDTQYF. CDR3 nucleotide sequence: TGTGCCAGCAGCCAAGCCGGCCGGACTAGCGGCACAGATACGCAGTATTTT.

This clone turned up a few times. The chain combines TRBV4-3 with TRBJ2-7; 8 nucleotides agree with TRBD1. CDR1 and CDR2 (germline): LGHNA, YSLEER. CDR3 length: 14 residues. Unmatched junction bases numbered 0, after V lost 1 base and J lost 1 base. CDR3 region: CASSQGQGSYEQYF. The DNA for the CDR3 is TGCGCCAGCAGCCAAGGACAGGGGTCCTACGAGCAGTACTTC.

This clone was picked up one time. This chain links TRBV11-2 with TRBJ2-6; D remains unclear. The CDR3 runs to 16 residues. V gave up 3 bases and J gave up 1 base, with 10 bases separating them. Germline loops: CDR1 SGHAT, CDR2 FQNNGV. CDR3 loop: CASSFLMGSGANVLTF. Written as DNA, the CDR3 is TGTGCCAGCAGCTTCCTAATGGGTTCTGGGGCCAACGTCCTGACTTTC.

As for this clone: This sequence is one base from a far larger clone and is likely a read error. J is TRBJ2-7 and V is TRBV7-6; D is unclear. CDR3 length equals 13 residues. V was trimmed by 0 bases and J by 2 bases, leaving 5 bases between them. CDR1 is SGHVS, CDR2 FNYEAQ, per germline. The CDR3 coding sequence is TGTGCCAGCAGCTTAGCCAGCACCTACGAGCAGTACTTC. Translated, it gives CASSLASTYEQYF.

This clone was recorded a few times. V usage is TRBV6-1 and J usage is TRBJ1-1; D may be TRBD1 (5 bases). The CDR3 is 12 amino acids. Trimming stripped 6 bases from V and 7 bases from J, with 12 bases between. Germline-derived CDR1 and CDR2 are MNHNS and SASEGT. The CDR3 here is CASSLQGGEAFF. The CDR3 region has the DNA TGTGCCAGCAGCCTTCAGGGTGGTGAAGCTTTCTTT.

V is TRBV7-2 and J is TRBJ1-2; TRBD1 might be the D (6 bases). Germline loops: CDR1 SGHTA, CDR2 FQGNSA. V dropped 6 bases and J dropped 5 bases, with 16 bases sitting between them. CDR3 size: 14 residues. CDR3: CASSTGGGRYGYTF. The CDR3 region has the DNA TGTGCCAGCAGTACCGGAGGGGGGAGGTATGGCTACACCTTC.

This clone was detected only a few times. V usage is TRBV5-4 and J usage is TRBJ2-6; D not resolved. Trimming shortened V by 10 bases and J by 0 bases, and 14 bases separated the two germline ends. In germline, CDR1 is SGHNT, CDR2 YYREEE (reference sequence). The CDR3 loop spans 15 amino acids. The CDR3 sequence is CAWARFGSGANVLTF. The CDR3 coding sequence is TGTGCCTGGGCCCGGTTTGGCTCTGGGGCCAACGTCCTGACTTTC.

This clone occurred a few times. The chain uses TRBV6-6 and TRBJ1-1, with no clear D. The CDR3 sequence is 11 residues long. Germline loops: CDR1 MNHNY, CDR2 SVGAGI (reference sequence). V lost 2 bases, J lost 11 bases, and 9 bases lay in between. The CDR3 spells CASSYDWAAFF. CDR3 in DNA: TGTGCCAGCAGTTACGACTGGGCCGCTTTCTTT.

V usage is TRBV7-9 and J usage is TRBJ1-2; 9 bases align to TRBD1. The CDR3 sequence is 12 residues long. Germline loops: CDR1 SEHNR, CDR2 FQNEAQ (reference sequence). Unmatched junction bases numbered 4, after V lost 11 bases and J lost 3 bases. This CDR3 is CAGQGIDYGYTF. DNA for the CDR3: TGTGCCGGACAGGGGATCGACTATGGCTACACCTTC.

As to this clone: Distinct nucleotide sequences in the sample also encode this CDR3. The CDR3 nucleotides read TGTGCCAGCTCACCACCGGCAGAGACCCAGTACTTC. Its translation: CASSPPAETQYF. The chain joins TRBV18 to TRBJ2-5, with unresolved D. The CDR3 extends over 12 amino acids. V gave up 0 bases and J gave up 4 bases, with 3 bases separating them. The germline V gene encodes CDR1 KGHSH and CDR2 LQKENI.

This clone was seen a few times. This sequence joins TRBV7-2 and TRBJ1-1; D is unclear. In germline, CDR1 is SGHTA, CDR2 FQGNSA. This CDR3 region has 13 residues. Trimming cost V 5 bases and J 1 base, with 8 bases left between them. CDR3 sequence: CASSTRQNTEAFF. DNA of the CDR3: TGTGCCAGCAGCACTCGACAGAACACTGAAGCTTTCTTT.

This clone was counted once. The chain joins TRBV7-9 to TRBJ2-5; 7 bases map to TRBD2. Unmatched junction bases numbered 12, after V lost 3 bases and J lost 5 bases. Germline V gives CDR1 SEHNR, CDR2 FQNEAQ (reference sequence). The CDR3 runs to 16 residues. CDR3 residues: CASSLGGGPSRETQYF. CDR3 nucleotide sequence: TGTGCCAGCAGCTTGGGGGGAGGGCCGAGTCGGGAGACCCAGTACTTC.